These T cell receptor beta chains were read from a single sample in a study of blood T cell repertoires in COVID-19. Method: immunoSEQ multiplex PCR; TCRdb's copy keeps in-frame clones and lacks some. The data hold 65,000 or so clones, with around four fifths observed a single time. Sequencing used peripheral blood. The receptors were gathered from a man in his sixties with acute or convalescent COVID-19. Both conserved end residues are part of each CDR3. D genes are given only for firm matches. A row's size may be missing; if present it is once, few, many or a size class.

j_call clone_size d_call v_call cdr3_nt cdr3_aa
TRBJ1-1 NA TRBD1 TRBV19 TGTGCCAGTAGTAAAAAGGACAGGGTGAACACTGAAGCTTTCTTT CASSKKDRVNTEAFF
TRBJ2-2 NA NA TRBV5-5 TGTGCCAGCAGCTTCCAGGGTCCCGGGGAGCTGTTTTTT CASSFQGPGELFF
TRBJ2-7 NA NA TRBV19 TGTGCCAGTAGTATAGGACAGGGAGGCTCCTACGAGCAGTACTTC CASSIGQGGSYEQYF
TRBJ1-1 NA NA TRBV18 TGTGCCAGCTCATACCCCCAGGGGAGTAAAAGTGAAGCTTTCTTT CASSYPQGSKSEAFF
TRBJ2-7 NA TRBD1 TRBV27 TGTGCCAGCAGTTTATCAGGGACAGGTTGGTCCTACGAGCAGTACTTC CASSLSGTGWSYEQYF
TRBJ2-1 NA NA TRBV11-2 TGTGCCAGCAGCTTAGTATCGGAGGTGGCTGGATCCGGTGAGCAGTTCTTC CASSLVSEVAGSGEQFF
TRBJ2-2 NA TRBD1 TRBV13 TGTGCCAGCAAGGGACAGGGGATCGAAAACACCGGGGAGCTGTTTTTT CASKGQGIENTGELFF
TRBJ2-7 NA TRBD2 TRBV20-1 TGCAGTGCTCCCCTTGGGGGGGGGCAGTACTTC CSAPLGGGQYF
TRBJ2-3 NA NA TRBV7-2 TGTGCCAGCAGCTATCGACTGAGCACAGATACGCAGTATTTT CASSYRLSTDTQYF
TRBJ1-1 NA NA TRBV24-1 TGTGCCGCCTCCGGACAGCACACTGAAGCTTTCTTT CAASGQHTEAFF
TRBJ1-3 NA NA TRBV5-1 TGCGCCAGCAGCTTGGGGAGCTCTGGAAACACCATATATTTT CASSLGSSGNTIYF
TRBJ2-1 NA NA TRBV19 TGTGCCAGTAGTATAGCCTGGACTCCCCTTGTGGAGCAGTTCTTC CASSIAWTPLVEQFF
TRBJ2-2 NA TRBD1 TRBV2 TGTGCCAGCAGGACGGGGACAGGGTACACCGGGGAGCTGTTTTTT CASRTGTGYTGELFF
TRBJ2-3 NA TRBD2 TRBV7-9 TGTGCCAGCAGCTTGGGGACTAGCGGGGGGGCTAAAGATACGCAGTATTTT CASSLGTSGGAKDTQYF
TRBJ1-2 few NA TRBV29-1 TGCAGCGTCGGACTCAACTATGGCTACACCTTC CSVGLNYGYTF
TRBJ2-2 NA NA TRBV4-1 TGCGCCAGCAGCCAAGAAGACAGGCTTAACACCGGGGAGCTGTTTTTT CASSQEDRLNTGELFF
TRBJ2-3 NA NA TRBV6-1 TGTGCCAGCAGTGAAGTTCTCATGTTCGGGTCCACAGATACGCAGTATTTT CASSEVLMFGSTDTQYF
TRBJ1-2 NA TRBD1 TRBV5-1 TGCGCCAGCAGCGCGGACAGGGGCATGGGCCCGGGGCATGGCTACACCTTC CASSADRGMGPGHGYTF
TRBJ1-3 NA NA TRBV2 TGTGCCAGCAGCGTCCGGGACAAGGGAAACACCATATATTTT CASSVRDKGNTIYF
TRBJ2-6 NA TRBD1 TRBV14 TGTGCCAGCAGCCACGGACAGGGAAGGACCGGGGCCAACGTCCTGACTTTC CASSHGQGRTGANVLTF
TRBJ1-2 NA TRBD1 TRBV29-1 TGCAGCGGGGCCGGGACAGGGAGCGATGGGTATGGCTACACCTTC CSGAGTGSDGYGYTF
TRBJ1-1 NA TRBD1 TRBV7-3 TGTGCCAGCAGCTTCCCAGGGGGCGAGTACACTGAAGCTTTCTTT CASSFPGGEYTEAFF
TRBJ1-1 few NA TRBV5-1 TGCGCCAGCAGCTCGGAGGGTTGGAACACTGAAGCTTTCTTT CASSSEGWNTEAFF
TRBJ1-1 NA NA TRBV10-3 TGTGCCATCAAGGGAGGACAATTGAACACTGAAGCTTTCTTT CAIKGGQLNTEAFF
TRBJ1-5 NA NA TRBV30 TGTGCCTGGAGTGTACAGGGCAATCAGCCCCAGCATTTT CAWSVQGNQPQHF
TRBJ1-5 NA NA TRBV30 TGTGCCTGGACAGGGGAAAAAGGACAGCCCCAGCATTTT CAWTGEKGQPQHF
TRBJ2-2 NA NA TRBV24-1 TGTGCCACCCAGGCCGGCGGGGAGCTGTTTTTT CATQAGGELFF
TRBJ1-1 once TRBD1 TRBV7-3 TGTGCCAGCAGCCAATCAGGGGGCGTCAACACTGAAGCTTTCTTT CASSQSGGVNTEAFF
TRBJ2-1 NA TRBD1 TRBV2 TGTGCCAGCAGTTATCTTCGAGGACAGGGGGCCCGAATGGAAACCTACAATGAGCAGTTCTTC CASSYLRGQGARMETYNEQFF
TRBJ1-6 NA NA TRBV6-5 TGTGTCAGCACGCCCCACTCCCTCCACTTT CVSTPHSLHF
TRBJ2-1 NA TRBD2 TRBV11-3 TGTGCCAGCAGCTTAGGGAGCGGGGGGGCCGGAATTGAGCAGTTCTTC CASSLGSGGAGIEQFF
TRBJ1-5 NA TRBD1 TRBV7-2 TGTGCCAGCAGCCCGGGACAGGTGTATCAGCCCCAGCATTTT CASSPGQVYQPQHF